This TCR beta chain comes out of a study of blood T cell repertoires in COVID-19. A Seattle source enrolled patients during active infection and followed them longitudinally. Germline-derived CDR1 and CDR2 are KGHDR and SFDVKD. Deletions cut 9 bases from V and 0 bases from J, with 11 bases between. CDR3 length equals 14 residues. Original analysis: From reference gene primer amplification, estimates of nucleated cell counts were derived. Produced via immunoSEQ multiplex PCR; TCRdb's table is partial and in-frame only. That table furnishes V, J and clone size, whereas the DNA furnished D and trimming. The sample comprises about 290,000 clones, roughly 86% of which are singletons, and 11% rests with the top ten.

The source of this sequence is a woman aged 25 to 39 with COVID-19, enrolled during active disease. The chain recombines TRBV24-1 with TRBJ2-1, with TRBD2 as a possible D gene (5 bases). Source material: peripheral blood. CDR3 in amino acids: CATGSSLSYNEQFF. CDR3 sequence (DNA): TGTGCCACCGGGAGTTCCCTCTCCTACAATGAGCAGTTCTTC.